Below, one T cell receptor beta chain is given with its context. CDR1 is LNHDA and CDR2 is SQIVND in the germline V gene (reference sequence). This CDR3 is built from 13 residues. Trimming took 8 bases from V and 10 from J; bases not matched to a gene: 11. Source study methods: Using reference gene primer amplification, nucleated cell counts were estimated. The repertoire was sequenced with immunoSEQ multiplex PCR; TCRdb's copy has only in-frame clones and lacks some. The V and J calls and clone size come from that table; D and trimming were worked out from the DNA. The sample yields fewer than 300,000 clones, about 85% seen once. The entry originates in a study of blood T cell repertoires in COVID-19. Across the study: COVID-19 samples from acute and convalescent phases originated in the United States, Italy and Spain. Sample material is recorded as cDNA or gDNA derived from T cells, B-cell-depleted T cells, or PBMCs.

The sequence was obtained from a human donor with COVID-19, enrolled during active disease. The donor label of this sample is uncertain. The sample taken for sequencing was peripheral blood. J is TRBJ2-1 and V is TRBV19; TRBD2 aligns across 7 bases. The CDR3 region is CASSPGLAEEQFF. For the CDR3, the DNA is TGTGCCAGTTCCCCGGGGCTAGCGGAGGAGCAGTTCTTC.